These T cell receptor beta chains were read from a single sample in a study of cytomegalovirus exposure and HLA in healthy donors. Assay used: immunoSEQ multiplex PCR; TCRdb lists only in-frame clones, some missing. Altogether 130,000 to 150,000 clones are present, over 55% being singletons, with the ten largest covering roughly 2%. Specimen: PBMCs. The receptors come from a man in his forties in good health and CMV-seronegative. Both conserved end residues are part of each CDR3. The D gene is left open where the match is weak. For some rows the clone size is stated as once, few or many, or as a class when expanded; others skip it.

TRBD1 - TRBJ1-2 TRBV28 TGTGCCAGCACCCTAACAGGGGTCGACTATGGCTACACCTTC CASTLTGVDYGYTF
- - TRBJ1-4 TRBV6-5 TGTGCCAGCAGTCCGACGGGTTCGAGTGAAAAACTGTTTTTT CASSPTGSSEKLFF
TRBD2 - TRBJ2-2 TRBV7-2 TGTGCCAGCAGCTTAGTTGGCGGGAGGGCCGGTTTAGCCGGGGAGCTGTTTTTT CASSLVGGRAGLAGELFF
- - TRBJ2-7 TRBV29-1 TGCAGCGTTGGGCAGGATCACTACGAGCAGTACTTC CSVGQDHYEQYF
TRBD2 - TRBJ2-3 TRBV12-5 TGTGCTAGTGGTCCGAGACTAGCGGGGGGTGAGGACACAGATACGCAGTATTTT CASGPRLAGGEDTDTQYF
TRBD2 - TRBJ2-1 TRBV29-1 TGCAGCGTTGTGGGCGGGGGATCCAATGAGCAGTTCTTC CSVVGGGSNEQFF
TRBD2 - TRBJ2-5 TRBV10-2 TGCGCCAGCAGTGATCTAGCGGGGGAGGTGGAGACCCAGTACTTC CASSDLAGEVETQYF
- - TRBJ2-1 TRBV5-1 TGCGCCAGCAGCTTGATAGCGGAGGGGTACAATGAGCAGTTCTTC CASSLIAEGYNEQFF
TRBD2 - TRBJ2-7 TRBV15 TGTGCCACCAGCGTTAGCGGGGGGGCCTCCTACGAGCAGTACTTC CATSVSGGASYEQYF
TRBD2 few TRBJ2-2 TRBV7-6 TGTGCCAGCAGCTTAGGGGCGGGAGTGATCGGGGAGCTGTTTTTT CASSLGAGVIGELFF
- - TRBJ2-3 TRBV6-6 TGTGCCAGCAGCCTAACCGCAGATACGCAGTATTTT CASSLTADTQYF
TRBD1 few TRBJ2-7 TRBV7-8 TGTGCCAGCAGCTACTCCGGGACAGGGGGGAACGAGCAGTACTTC CASSYSGTGGNEQYF
TRBD1 - TRBJ2-3 TRBV5-4 TGTGCCAGCAGCCTTGGGGACAGGGTAACAGATACGCAGTATTTT CASSLGDRVTDTQYF
- - TRBJ1-1 TRBV5-1 TGCGCCAGCAGCCCGGACACCTCTAGGAACACTGAAGCTTTCTTT CASSPDTSRNTEAFF
- - TRBJ2-7 TRBV4-1 TGCGCCAGCAGCCAAGTCGCGGGGGCCTACTCCTACGAGCAGTACTTC CASSQVAGAYSYEQYF
TRBD1 once TRBJ2-7 TRBV4-1 TGCGCCAGCAGCCAACCCGCACAGGGGTCTACCGCCTACGAGCAGTACTTC CASSQPAQGSTAYEQYF
TRBD1 once TRBJ1-1 TRBV6-1 TGTGCCAGCAGGCACAGGGGGGCTGAAGCTTTCTTT CASRHRGAEAFF
TRBD2 - TRBJ2-7 TRBV5-1 TGCGCCAGCAGCTTGGAAGGCGGGCTAGCGGGGGCTCTTGTGTACTTC CASSLEGGLAGALVYF
TRBD1 - TRBJ1-5 TRBV18 TGTGCCAGTTCACAGGGGGTAGATCAGCCCCAGCATTTT CASSQGVDQPQHF
TRBD1 - TRBJ1-1 TRBV19 TGTGCCAGTAGTACTCTAACAGGGGGCGACGGAGAAGCTTTCTTT CASSTLTGGDGEAFF
- - TRBJ1-1 TRBV5-1 TGCGCCAGCAGCTTCACCAGGCCTCGGACTGAAGCTTTCTTT CASSFTRPRTEAFF
TRBD1 - TRBJ2-3 TRBV5-1 TGCGCCAGCAGCGGGGACAGGGGGTTCACAGATACGCAGTATTTT CASSGDRGFTDTQYF
- - TRBJ2-1 TRBV30 TGTGCCTGGACGAGACTAGTTACCTACAATGAGCAGTTCTTC CAWTRLVTYNEQFF
TRBD2 - TRBJ2-1 TRBV5-1 TGCGCCAGCAGCTTGGCCTTCGCACTAGCGGGAGATGGTGAGCAGTTCTTC CASSLAFALAGDGEQFF
- once TRBJ1-4 TRBV4-1 TGCGCCAGCAGCCAAGATTCCTGGGAGGGTGAAAAACTGTTTTTT CASSQDSWEGEKLFF
- - TRBJ1-2 TRBV5-1 TGCGCCAGCAGCTCCGGGAGGGGGACGCTCTATGGCTACACCTTC CASSSGRGTLYGYTF
- few TRBJ2-7 TRBV4-1 TGCGCCAGCAGCCGGGACGGGGGCTCCTACGAGCAGTACTTC CASSRDGGSYEQYF
TRBD2 - TRBJ2-2 TRBV6-5 TGTGCCAGCAGTCTCCAACTAGCGGGGCACGGGGAGCTGTTTTTT CASSLQLAGHGELFF
TRBD1 few TRBJ1-5 TRBV5-1 TGCGCCAGCAGCCCTACAGGGGGCAGGGAGCCCCAGAATTTT CASSPTGGREPQNF
TRBD1 - TRBJ2-5 TRBV27 TGTGCCAGCAGGGCAAGGGGGACAGTCGCGGGAGAGACCCAGTACTTC CASRARGTVAGETQYF
TRBD2 - TRBJ2-7 TRBV25-1 TGTGCCAGCAGTGAATATAAAACTAGCGGGAGGCCCTACGAGCAGTACTTC CASSEYKTSGRPYEQYF
TRBD1 - TRBJ1-3 TRBV28 TGTGCCAGCAGTTTGGACAGGGGAATCGGAAACACCATATATTTT CASSLDRGIGNTIYF